The sequence of this T cell receptor (beta chain) was determined in a study of shared clonotypes between healthy human individuals. Memory CD4+ cells were the fraction left after CD45RA+ naive selection. Trimming removed 4 bases at V and 5 bases at J, with 16 bases between. This CDR3 comprises 14 residues. Looked up from germline, CDR1 is SGHDT and CDR2 is YYEEEE. Generated by immunoSEQ multiplex PCR, the TCRdb table keeps only in-frame clones and is missing some. Here the sample spans over 700,000 clones, over 55% being singletons. This sequence originates from a woman between 25 and 40 years old in good health. V and J are TRBV5-6 and TRBJ2-7; TRBD1 is a possible D gene (6 bases). Sequences were obtained from memory CD4+ T cells sorted from blood. Subset reported: CD45RA-negative fraction. This chain's CDR3 is CASSPAAGVDEQYF. Written as DNA, the CDR3 is TGTGCCAGCAGCCCGGCGGCAGGGGTCGACGAGCAGTACTTC.